A single sample gave rise to the 4 T cell receptor beta chains below, sequenced in a study of blood T cell repertoires in COVID-19. Repertoires were generated with immunoSEQ multiplex PCR, while TCRdb's copy carries only in-frame clones and drops some. The sample gives about 150,000 clones, under 90% of which show up once; about 0.5% is in the top ten. The material sequenced was peripheral blood. These TCRs come from a man aged 55 to 70 with acute or convalescent COVID-19.

This chain connects TRBV18 to TRBJ2-1; 8 positions match TRBD2. With 6 bases clipped from V and 7 bases from J, the junction kept 14 bases outside the gene matches. The CDR3 extends over 16 amino acids. Looked up from germline, CDR1 is KGHSH and CDR2 is LQKENI. CDR3 DNA: TGTGCCAGCTCTCACGGGTTGGGACTAGGGACAAATGAGCAGTTCTTC. It specifies CASSHGLGLGTNEQFF. Full variable domain (remainder filled in from reference TRBV18 and TRBJ2-1): NAGVMQNPRHLVRRRGQEARLRCSPMKGHSHVYWYRQLPEEGLKFMVYLQKENIIDESGMPKERFSAEFPKEGPSILRIQQVVRGDSAAYFCASSHGLGLGTNEQFFGPGTRLTVL.

The rearrangement links TRBV7-6 to TRBJ1-2; weak D call: TRBD1 (5 bases). Per germline, CDR1 SGHVS and CDR2 FNYEAQ. This CDR3 contains 14 residues. V lost 5 bases and J 2 bases, leaving 12 bases between the germline ends. The CDR3 nucleotides are TGTGCCAGCAGCCCCCGGGAGGGGAACTATGGCTACACCTTC. It yields the protein CASSPREGNYGYTF. Drawing the rest from reference TRBV7-6 and TRBJ1-2, the complete variable domain is GAGVSQSPRYKVTKRGQDVALRCDPISGHVSLYWYRQALGQGPEFLTYFNYEAQQDKSGLPNDRFSAERPEGSISTLTIQRTEQRDSAMYRCASSPREGNYGYTFGSGTRLTVV.

V usage is TRBV5-8 and J usage is TRBJ1-2; TRBD1 might be the D (5 bases). Trimming pared 0 bases from V and 3 bases from J, leaving 15 bases between. The CDR3 sequence is 16 residues long. Germline CDR1 and CDR2: SGHTS and YDEGEE. The CDR3 region is CASSLGDFSGDYGYTF. The CDR3 DNA reads TGTGCCAGCAGCTTGGGGGACTTTTCAGGAGACTATGGCTACACCTTC. The variable domain in full, completed from reference TRBV5-8 and TRBJ1-2, reads EAGVTQSPTHLIKTRGQQATLRCSPISGHTSVYWYQQALGLGLQFLLWYDEGEERNRGNFPPRFSGRQFPNYSSELNVNALELEDSALYLCASSLGDFSGDYGYTFGSGTRLTVV.

The chain uses TRBV18 and TRBJ2-7; TRBD1 aligns across 11 bases. In germline, CDR1 is KGHSH, CDR2 LQKENI. V lost 2 bases and J lost 7; bases outside the gene matches: 7. This CDR3 is 15 amino acids long. CDR3 sequence (DNA): TGTGCCAGCTCACCATCCTCCGGGACAGGGGGTGAGCAGTACTTC. Amino acids: CASSPSSGTGGEQYF.